These 2 T cell receptor beta chains were all obtained from the same sample, sequenced in a study of metastatic and nonmetastatic thyroid tumors. No patient received treatment before thyroid surgery. MiXCR re-clonotyped the PCR reads for TCRdb. Of some 46,000 clones in the sample, around 23% were seen once. Sequenced: blood. The receptors here all came from a male donor with papillary thyroid cancer or a benign thyroid nodule (not recorded which). Some clones in this sample may be carry-over from other donors' samples.

To note about this clone: Given the absence of the conserved phenylalanine or tryptophan at the CDR3 end, a read error is likely. The genes are TRBV28 and TRBJ2-7; TRBD1 matches 9 bases. Germline V CDR1 and CDR2: MDHEN, SYDVKM. J gave up 4 bases and V 6 bases, and 7 bases lay outside the gene matches. This CDR3 has 14 amino acids. CDR3 residues: CASSLDRGVYEQYS. DNA of the CDR3: TGTGCCAGCAGCCTAGACAGGGGGGTGTACGAGCAGTACTCC.

This clone was observed at least ten times. This rearrangement joins TRBV27 to TRBJ1-6; perhaps TRBD1 as D (6 bases). This CDR3 contains 15 residues. V gave up 3 bases and J gave up 6 bases, with 12 bases separating them. Germline CDR1 and CDR2: MNHEY and SMNVEV (reference sequence). CDR3 in amino acids: CASSFLTGSNSPLHF. The CDR3 region has the DNA TGTGCCAGCAGTTTTCTCACAGGGAGTAATTCACCCCTCCACTTT.